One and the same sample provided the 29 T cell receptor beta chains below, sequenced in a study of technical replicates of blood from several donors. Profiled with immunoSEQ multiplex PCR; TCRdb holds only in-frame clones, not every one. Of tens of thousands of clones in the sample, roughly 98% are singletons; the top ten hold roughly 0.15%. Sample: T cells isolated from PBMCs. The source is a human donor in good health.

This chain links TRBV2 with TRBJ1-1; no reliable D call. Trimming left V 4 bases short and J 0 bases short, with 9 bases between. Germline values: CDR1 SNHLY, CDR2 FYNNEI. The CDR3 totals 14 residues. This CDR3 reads CASSVTPMNTEAFF. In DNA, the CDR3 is TGTGCCAGCAGTGTCACACCCATGAACACTGAAGCTTTCTTT. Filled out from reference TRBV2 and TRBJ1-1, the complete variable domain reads EPEVTQTPSHQVTQMGQEVILRCVPISNHLYFYWYRQILGQKVEFLVSFYNNEISEKSEIFDDQFSVERPDGSNFTLKIRSTKLEDSAMYFCASSVTPMNTEAFFGQGTRLTVV.

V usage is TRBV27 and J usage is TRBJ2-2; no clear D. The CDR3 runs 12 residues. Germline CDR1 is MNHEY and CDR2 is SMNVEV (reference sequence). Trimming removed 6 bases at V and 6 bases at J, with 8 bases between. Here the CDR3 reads CASRERSGELFF. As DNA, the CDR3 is TGTGCCAGCAGGGAGAGGTCCGGGGAGCTGTTTTTT.

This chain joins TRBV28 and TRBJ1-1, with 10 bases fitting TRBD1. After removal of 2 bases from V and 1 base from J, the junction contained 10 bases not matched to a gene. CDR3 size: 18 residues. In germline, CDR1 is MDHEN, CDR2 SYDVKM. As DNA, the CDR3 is TGTGCCAGCAGTTTAGTCTTCCCGAGACAGGGGGCGAACACTGAAGCTTTCTTT. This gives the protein CASSLVFPRQGANTEAFF.

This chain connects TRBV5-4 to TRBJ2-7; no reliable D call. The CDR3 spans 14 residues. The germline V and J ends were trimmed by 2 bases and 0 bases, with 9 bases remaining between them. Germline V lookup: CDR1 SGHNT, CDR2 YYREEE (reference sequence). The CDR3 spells CASSFSASSYEQYF. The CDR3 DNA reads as TGTGCCAGCAGCTTTTCTGCGAGCTCCTACGAGCAGTACTTC.

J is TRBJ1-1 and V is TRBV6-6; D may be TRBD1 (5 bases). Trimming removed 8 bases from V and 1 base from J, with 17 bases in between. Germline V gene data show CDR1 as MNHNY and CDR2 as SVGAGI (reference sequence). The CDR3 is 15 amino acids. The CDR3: CASLGQGSQNTEAFF. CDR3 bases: TGTGCCAGCCTGGGCCAGGGCAGCCAGAACACTGAAGCTTTCTTT.

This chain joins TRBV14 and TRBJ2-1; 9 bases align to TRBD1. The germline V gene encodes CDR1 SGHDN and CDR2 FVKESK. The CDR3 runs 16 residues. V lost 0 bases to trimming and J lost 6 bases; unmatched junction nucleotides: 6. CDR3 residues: CASSQDRDRDFNEQFF. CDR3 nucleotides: TGTGCCAGCAGCCAAGATCGGGACAGGGATTTCAATGAGCAGTTCTTC.

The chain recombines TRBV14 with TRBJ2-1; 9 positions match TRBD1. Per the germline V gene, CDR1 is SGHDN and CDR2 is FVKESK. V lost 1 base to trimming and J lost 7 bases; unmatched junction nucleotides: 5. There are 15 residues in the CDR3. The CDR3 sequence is CASSQVVTGGNEQFF. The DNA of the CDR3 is TGTGCCAGCAGCCAAGTTGTGACAGGGGGGAATGAGCAGTTCTTC.

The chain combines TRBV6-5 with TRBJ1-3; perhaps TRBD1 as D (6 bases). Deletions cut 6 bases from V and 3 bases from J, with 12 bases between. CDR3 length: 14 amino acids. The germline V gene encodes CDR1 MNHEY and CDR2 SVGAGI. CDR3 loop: CASRTGLRGNTIYF. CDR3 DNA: TGTGCCAGCAGAACAGGGTTGCGTGGAAACACCATATATTTT.

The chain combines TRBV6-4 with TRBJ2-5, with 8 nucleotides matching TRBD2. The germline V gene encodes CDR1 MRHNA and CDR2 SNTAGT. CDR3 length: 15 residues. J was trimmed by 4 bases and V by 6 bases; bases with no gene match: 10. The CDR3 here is CASSRQPGLVETQYF. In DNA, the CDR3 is TGTGCCAGCAGCAGACAGCCGGGACTAGTAGAGACCCAGTACTTC.

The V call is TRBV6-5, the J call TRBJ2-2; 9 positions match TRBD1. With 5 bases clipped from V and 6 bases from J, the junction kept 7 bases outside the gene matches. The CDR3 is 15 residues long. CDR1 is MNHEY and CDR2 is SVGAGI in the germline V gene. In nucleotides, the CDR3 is TGTGCCAGCAGTAGGACAGGGGTTAACGCCGGGGAGCTGTTTTTT. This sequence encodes CASSRTGVNAGELFF.

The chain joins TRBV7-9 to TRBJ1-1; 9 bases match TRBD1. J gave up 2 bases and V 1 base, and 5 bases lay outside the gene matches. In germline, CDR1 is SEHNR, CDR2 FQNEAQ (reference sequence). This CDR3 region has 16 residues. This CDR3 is CASSLEGTGKNTEAFF. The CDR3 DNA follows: TGTGCCAGCAGCTTAGAGGGGACAGGGAAAAACACTGAAGCTTTCTTT.

The CDR3 is CASSQALKTENTEAFF. DNA of the CDR3: TGCGCCAGCAGCCAAGCGCTCAAGACAGAGAACACTGAAGCTTTCTTT. The V gene is TRBV4-1, the J gene TRBJ1-1, with a possible D match to TRBD1 (5 bases). The germline gives CDR1 MGHRA, CDR2 YSYEKL. V lost 1 base, J lost 1 base, and 13 bases lay in between. The CDR3 length is 16 residues.

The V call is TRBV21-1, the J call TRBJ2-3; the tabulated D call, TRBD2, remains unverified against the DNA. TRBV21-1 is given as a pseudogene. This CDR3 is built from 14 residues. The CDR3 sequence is CASSIRSSADTQYF. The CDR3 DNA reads TGTGCCAGCAGCATCAGATCGAGCGCGGATACGCAGTATTTT.

CDR3 loop: CAIARQEGYEQYF. CDR3 coding DNA: TGTGCCATAGCCCGGCAGGAGGGCTACGAGCAGTACTTC. The gene calls are TRBV10-3 and TRBJ2-7; D is perhaps TRBD2 (6 bases). Trimming stripped 9 bases from V and 3 bases from J, with 15 bases between. CDR3 length: 13 residues. CDR1 ENHRY and CDR2 SYGVKD come from the germline V gene.

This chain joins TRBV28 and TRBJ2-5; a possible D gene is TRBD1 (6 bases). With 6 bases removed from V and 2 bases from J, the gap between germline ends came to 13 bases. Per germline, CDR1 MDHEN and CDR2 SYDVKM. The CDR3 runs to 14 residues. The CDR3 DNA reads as TGTGCCAGCAGAGGTGGGGGCCTACAAGAGACCCAGTACTTC. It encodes CASRGGGLQETQYF.

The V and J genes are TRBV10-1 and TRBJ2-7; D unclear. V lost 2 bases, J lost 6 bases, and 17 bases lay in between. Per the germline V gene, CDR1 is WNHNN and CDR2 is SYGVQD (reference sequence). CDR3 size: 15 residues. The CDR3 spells CASSESLFGLSEQYF. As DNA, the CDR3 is TGCGCCAGCAGTGAGAGCCTTTTCGGGTTGAGCGAGCAGTACTTC.

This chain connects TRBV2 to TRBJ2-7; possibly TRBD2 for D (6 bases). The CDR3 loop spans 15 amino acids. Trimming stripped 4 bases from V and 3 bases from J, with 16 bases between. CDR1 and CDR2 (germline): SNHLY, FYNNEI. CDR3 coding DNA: TGTGCCAGCAGTGGTCGGACTATTGAGGACTACGAGCAGTACTTC. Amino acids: CASSGRTIEDYEQYF.

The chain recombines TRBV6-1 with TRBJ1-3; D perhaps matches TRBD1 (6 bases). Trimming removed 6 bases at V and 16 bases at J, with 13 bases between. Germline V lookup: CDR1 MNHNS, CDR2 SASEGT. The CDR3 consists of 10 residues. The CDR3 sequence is CASRVDSYYF. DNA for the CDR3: TGTGCCAGCAGAGTGGACAGCTATTATTTT.

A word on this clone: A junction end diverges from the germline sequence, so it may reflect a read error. The CDR3, as DNA: TGTGCTAGCAGCACAAGACAGAGAGAGGACACTGAAGCTTTCTTT. It is translated as CASSTRQREDTEAFF. V usage is TRBV7-7 and J usage is TRBJ1-1; D possibly corresponds to TRBD1 (5 bases). CDR3 length: 15 amino acids. CDR1 and CDR2 from the germline V gene are SSHAT and FNYEAQ (reference sequence).

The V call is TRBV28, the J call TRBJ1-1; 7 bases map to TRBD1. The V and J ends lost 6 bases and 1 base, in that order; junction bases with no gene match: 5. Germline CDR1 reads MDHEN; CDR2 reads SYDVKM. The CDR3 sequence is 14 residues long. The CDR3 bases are TGTGCCAGCAGGGCCGGGACAGCGAACACTGAAGCTTTCTTT. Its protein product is CASRAGTANTEAFF.

The CDR3 DNA is TGTGCCAGCACCGACACTAGCGGGTGGCAAGAGACCCAGTACTTC. Protein product: CASTDTSGWQETQYF. The gene calls are TRBV6-6 and TRBJ2-5; 9 bases match TRBD2. V lost 7 bases, J lost 2 bases, and 8 bases stayed unmatched. This CDR3 contains 15 residues. CDR1 MNHNY and CDR2 SVGAGI come from the germline V gene (reference sequence).

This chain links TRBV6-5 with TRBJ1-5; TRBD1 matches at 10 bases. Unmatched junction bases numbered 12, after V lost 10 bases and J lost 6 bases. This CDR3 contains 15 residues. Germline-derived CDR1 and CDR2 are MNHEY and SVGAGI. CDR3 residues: CATALGTGEFQPQHF. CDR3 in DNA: TGTGCCACCGCACTCGGGACAGGGGAATTTCAGCCCCAGCATTTT.

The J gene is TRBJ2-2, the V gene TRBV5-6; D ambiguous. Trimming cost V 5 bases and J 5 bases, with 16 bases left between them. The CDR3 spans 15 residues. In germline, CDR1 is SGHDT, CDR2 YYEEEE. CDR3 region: CASRTNLEPTGELFF. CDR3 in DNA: TGTGCCAGCAGAACTAACCTAGAGCCTACCGGGGAGCTGTTTTTT.

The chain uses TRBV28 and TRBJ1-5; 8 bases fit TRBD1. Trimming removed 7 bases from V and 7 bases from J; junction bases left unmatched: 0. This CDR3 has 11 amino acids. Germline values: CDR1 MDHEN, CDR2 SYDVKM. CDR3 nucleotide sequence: TGTGCCAGCACAGGGGGCCAGCCCCAGCATTTT. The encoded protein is CASTGGQPQHF. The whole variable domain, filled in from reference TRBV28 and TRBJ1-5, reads DVKVTQSSRYLVKRTGEKVFLECVQDMDHENMFWYRQDPGLGLRLIYFSYDVKMKEKGDIPEGYSVSREKKERFSLILESASTNQTSMYLCASTGGQPQHFGDGTRLSIL.

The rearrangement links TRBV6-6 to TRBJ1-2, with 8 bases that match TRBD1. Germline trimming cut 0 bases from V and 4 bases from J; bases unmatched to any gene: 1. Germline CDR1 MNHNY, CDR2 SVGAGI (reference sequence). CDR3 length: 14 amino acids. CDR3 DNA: TGTGCCAGCAGTTACTCACAGGGGGTCTATGGCTACACCTTC. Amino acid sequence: CASSYSQGVYGYTF.

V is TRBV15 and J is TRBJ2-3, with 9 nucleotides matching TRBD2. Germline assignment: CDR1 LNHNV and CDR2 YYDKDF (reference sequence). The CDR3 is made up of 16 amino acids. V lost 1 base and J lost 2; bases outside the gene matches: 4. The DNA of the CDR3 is TGTGCCACCAGCAGAGGTAGCGGGGGCCACACAGATACGCAGTATTTT. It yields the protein CATSRGSGGHTDTQYF.

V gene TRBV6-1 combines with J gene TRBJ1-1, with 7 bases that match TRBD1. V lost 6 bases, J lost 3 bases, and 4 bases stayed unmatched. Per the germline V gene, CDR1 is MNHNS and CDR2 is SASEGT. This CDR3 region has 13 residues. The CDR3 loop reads CASRSDRDTEAFF. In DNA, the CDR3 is TGTGCCAGCAGGAGCGACAGGGACACTGAAGCTTTCTTT.

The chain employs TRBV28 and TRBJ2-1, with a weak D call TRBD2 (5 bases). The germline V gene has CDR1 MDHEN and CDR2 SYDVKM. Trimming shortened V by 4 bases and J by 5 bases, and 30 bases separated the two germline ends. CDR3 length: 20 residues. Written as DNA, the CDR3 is TGTGCCAGCAGTTCGACCTCAACTAGGAATTGGCCTAAATCAAACAATGAGCAGTTCTTC. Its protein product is CASSSTSTRNWPKSNNEQFF.

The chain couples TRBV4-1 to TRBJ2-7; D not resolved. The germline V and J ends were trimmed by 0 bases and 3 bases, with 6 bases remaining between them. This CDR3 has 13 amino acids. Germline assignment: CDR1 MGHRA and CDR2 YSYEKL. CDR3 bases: TGCGCCAGCAGCCAAGATGGGCTCTACGAGCAGTACTTC. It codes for CASSQDGLYEQYF.